This T cell receptor beta chain was retrieved from a study of regulatory T cells in long-lasting Graves disease. This clonotype has a handful of counts. Time point in this sample: persistent/refractory GD, antithyroid drugs over 5 years with positive TRAb. The authors made the TCR library using RNA they extracted from PBMCs. The CDR3 has 15 residues. Germline V gene lookup returns CDR1 MNHEY and CDR2 SMNVEV (reference sequence). V shed 4 bases, J shed 4 bases, and the junction held 6 bases outside the gene matches. Construction of the TCR beta libraries employed iRepertoire HTBI primers in conjunction with Arm-PCR of CDR3 regions. TCRdb ran MiXCR on the multiplex PCR reads and lists one entry per CDR3 protein. The repertoire holds a few hundred thousand distinct CDR3 sequences, with 20% to 25% as singletons.

This clonotype was obtained from a woman aged 40 to 50 with Graves disease. Here the sequenced sample was peripheral blood mononuclear cells (PBMCs), taken when the disease was refractory, from a patient treated with antithyroid drugs. V usage is TRBV27 and J usage is TRBJ2-1; 8 bases map to TRBD2. This CDR3 is CASSSAAGAYNEQFF. For the CDR3, the DNA is TGTGCCAGCAGTTCCGCAGCGGGAGCTTACAATGAGCAGTTCTTC.